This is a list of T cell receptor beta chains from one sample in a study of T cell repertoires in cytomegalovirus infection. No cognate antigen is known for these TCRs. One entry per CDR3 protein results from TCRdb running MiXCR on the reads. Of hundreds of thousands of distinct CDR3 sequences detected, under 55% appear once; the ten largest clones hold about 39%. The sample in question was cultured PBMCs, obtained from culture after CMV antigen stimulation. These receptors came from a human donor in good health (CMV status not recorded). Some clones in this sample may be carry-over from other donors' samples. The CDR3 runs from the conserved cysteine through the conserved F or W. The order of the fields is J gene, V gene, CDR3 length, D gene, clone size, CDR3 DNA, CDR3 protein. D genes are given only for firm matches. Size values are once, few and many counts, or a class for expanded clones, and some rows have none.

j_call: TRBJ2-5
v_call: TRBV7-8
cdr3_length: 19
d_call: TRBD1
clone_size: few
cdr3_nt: TGTGCCAGCAGCTTAGCGCACCGACCCCGGGACAGGTGGCGGGAGACCCAGTACTTC
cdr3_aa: CASSLAHRPRDRWRETQYF

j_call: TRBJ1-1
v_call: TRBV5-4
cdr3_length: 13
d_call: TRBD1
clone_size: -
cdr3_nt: TGTGCCAGCAGCCCCAACAGGGGAACTGAAGCTTTCTTT
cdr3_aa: CASSPNRGTEAFF

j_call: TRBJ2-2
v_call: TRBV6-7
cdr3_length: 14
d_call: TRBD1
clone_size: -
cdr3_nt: TGTGCCAGCAGTCTACTCAGGGGGCGCAGGGAGCTGTTTTTT
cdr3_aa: CASSLLRGRRELFF

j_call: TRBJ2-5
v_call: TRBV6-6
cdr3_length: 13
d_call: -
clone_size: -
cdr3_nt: TGTGCCAGCAGCAGGAGATTGGCAGGGACCCAGTACTTC
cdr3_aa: CASSRRLAGTQYF

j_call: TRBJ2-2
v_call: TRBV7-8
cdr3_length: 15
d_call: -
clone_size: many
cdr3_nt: TGTGCCAGCAGCTTAGTTAATCGGAACACCGGGGAGCTGTTTTTT
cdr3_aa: CASSLVNRNTGELFF

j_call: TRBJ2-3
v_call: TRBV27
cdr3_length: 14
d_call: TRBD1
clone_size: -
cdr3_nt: TGTGCCAGCACCGGACAGGCGTTTTTGGATACGCAGTATTTT
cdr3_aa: CASTGQAFLDTQYF

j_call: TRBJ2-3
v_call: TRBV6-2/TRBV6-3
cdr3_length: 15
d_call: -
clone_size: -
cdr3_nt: TGTGCCAGCAGTTATTGGCTAGTAAGCACAGATACGCAGTATTTT
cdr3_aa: CASSYWLVSTDTQYF

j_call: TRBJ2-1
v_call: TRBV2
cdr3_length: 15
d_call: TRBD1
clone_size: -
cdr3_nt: TGTGCCAGCACCTCAGGACAGGGGGCGCTTAATGAGCAGTTCTTC
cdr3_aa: CASTSGQGALNEQFF

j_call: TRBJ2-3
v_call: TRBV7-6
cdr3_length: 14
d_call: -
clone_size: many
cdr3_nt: TGTGCCAGCAGCCCCAGCCACTACACAGATACGCAGTATTTT
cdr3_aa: CASSPSHYTDTQYF

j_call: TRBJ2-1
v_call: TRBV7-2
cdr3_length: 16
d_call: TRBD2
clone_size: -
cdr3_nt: TGTGCCAGCAGCCCCCGAGGGCTAGCGGGAGTTAATGAGCAGTTCTTC
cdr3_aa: CASSPRGLAGVNEQFF

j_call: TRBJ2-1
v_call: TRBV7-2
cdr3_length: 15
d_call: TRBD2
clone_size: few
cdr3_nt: TGTGCCAGCAGCTTAAAGGGGACTAGTCTGGGTGAGCAGTTCTTC
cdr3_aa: CASSLKGTSLGEQFF

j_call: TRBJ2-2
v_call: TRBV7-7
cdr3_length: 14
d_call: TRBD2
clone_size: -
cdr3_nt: TGTGCCAGCAGCTTAGAACTAGCGGTGGGGGAGCTGTTTTTT
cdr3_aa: CASSLELAVGELFF

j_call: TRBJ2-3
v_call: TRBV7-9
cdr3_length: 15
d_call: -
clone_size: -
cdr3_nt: TGTGCCAGCAGCTTAGGTATTCGGGAGCGAGATACGCAGTATTTT
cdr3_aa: CASSLGIRERDTQYF

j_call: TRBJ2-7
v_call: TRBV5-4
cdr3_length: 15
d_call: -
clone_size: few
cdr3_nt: TGTGCCAGCAGCGGGCAGGTTGGGAGCTCCTACGAGCAGTACTTC
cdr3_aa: CASSGQVGSSYEQYF

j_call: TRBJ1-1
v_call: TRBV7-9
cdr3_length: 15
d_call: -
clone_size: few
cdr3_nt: TGTGCCAGCAGGCCCACCCCTTTGGGGAACACTGAAGCTTTCTTT
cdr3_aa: CASRPTPLGNTEAFF

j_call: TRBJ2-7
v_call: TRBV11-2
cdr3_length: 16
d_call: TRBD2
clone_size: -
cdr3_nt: TGTGCCAGCAGCTTAGCCCGGACTAGCGGGAGGCACGAGCAGTACTTC
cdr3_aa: CASSLARTSGRHEQYF

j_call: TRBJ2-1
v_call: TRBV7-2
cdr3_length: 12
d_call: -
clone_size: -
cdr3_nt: TGTGCCAACAGCTTACTAGGGTATGAGCAGTTCTTC
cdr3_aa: CANSLLGYEQFF

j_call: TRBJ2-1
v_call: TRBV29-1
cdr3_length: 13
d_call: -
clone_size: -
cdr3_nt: TGCAGCGTTTTAGGTGGGAGGAAGAGTGAGCAGTTCTTC
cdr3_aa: CSVLGGRKSEQFF

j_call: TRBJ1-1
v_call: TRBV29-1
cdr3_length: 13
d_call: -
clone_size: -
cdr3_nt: TGCAGCGTTGGCAGGGTAATGAACACTGAAGCTTTCTTT
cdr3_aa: CSVGRVMNTEAFF

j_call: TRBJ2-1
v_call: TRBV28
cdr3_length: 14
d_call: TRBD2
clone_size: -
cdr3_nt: TGTGCCAGCAGTTTGGGGGTCGGGGGGAATGAGCAGTTCTTC
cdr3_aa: CASSLGVGGNEQFF

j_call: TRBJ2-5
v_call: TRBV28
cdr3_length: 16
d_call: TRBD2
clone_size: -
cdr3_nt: TGTGCCAGCAGTAGATCTAGCGGGGGGGGTCTTGAGACCCAGTACTTC
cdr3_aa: CASSRSSGGGLETQYF

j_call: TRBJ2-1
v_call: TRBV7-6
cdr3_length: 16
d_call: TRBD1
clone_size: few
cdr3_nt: TGTGCCAGCAGTCTCCACCGGGACAGCACCTACAATGAGCAGTTCTTC
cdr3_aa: CASSLHRDSTYNEQFF

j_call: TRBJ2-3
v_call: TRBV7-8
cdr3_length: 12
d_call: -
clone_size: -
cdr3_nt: TGTGCCAGCAGCTATGATAGGGATACGCAGTATTTT
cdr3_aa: CASSYDRDTQYF

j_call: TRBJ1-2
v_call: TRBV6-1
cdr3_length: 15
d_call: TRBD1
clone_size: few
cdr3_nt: TGTGCCAGCAGTGAAGTCCCACGGACAGGGTTAGGCTACACCTTC
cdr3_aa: CASSEVPRTGLGYTF

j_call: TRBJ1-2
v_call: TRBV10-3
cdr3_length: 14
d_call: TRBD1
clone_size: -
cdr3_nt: TGTGCCATCAGAGGGACAGTCGGTAACTATGGCTACACCTTC
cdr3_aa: CAIRGTVGNYGYTF

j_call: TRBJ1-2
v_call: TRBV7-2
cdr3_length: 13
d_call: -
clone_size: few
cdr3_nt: TGTGCCAGCAGCTTAGGATTGGTTCGTGGCTACACCTTC
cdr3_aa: CASSLGLVRGYTF

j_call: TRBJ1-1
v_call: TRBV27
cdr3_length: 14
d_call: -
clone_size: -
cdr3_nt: TGTGCCAGCAGTTTTCCCAGGGTGAACACTGAAGCTTTCTTT
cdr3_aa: CASSFPRVNTEAFF

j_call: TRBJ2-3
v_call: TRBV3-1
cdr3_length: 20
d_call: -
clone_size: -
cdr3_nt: TGTGCCAGCAGCCAAGAGTACTCAGAAATTCCTAGCGACTACACAGATACGCAGTATTTT
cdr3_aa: CASSQEYSEIPSDYTDTQYF

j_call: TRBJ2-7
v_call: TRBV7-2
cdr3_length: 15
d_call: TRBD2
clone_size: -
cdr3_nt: TGTGCCAGCAGCTTAGGAGCGGGACTCTCTTACGAGCAGTACTTC
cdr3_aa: CASSLGAGLSYEQYF

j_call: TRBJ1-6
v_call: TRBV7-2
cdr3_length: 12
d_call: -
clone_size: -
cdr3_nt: TGTGCCAGCAGCCAAACCAATTCACCCCTCCACTTT
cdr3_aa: CASSQTNSPLHF

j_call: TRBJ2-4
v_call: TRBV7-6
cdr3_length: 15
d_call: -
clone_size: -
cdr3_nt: TGTGCCAGCAGCCTGGGGGCTAGGGGGGGAGACATTCAGTACTTC
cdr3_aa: CASSLGARGGDIQYF

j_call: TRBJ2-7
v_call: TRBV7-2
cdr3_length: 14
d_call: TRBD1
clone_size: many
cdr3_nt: TGTGCCAGCAGTTCCGGACAGGGGTCCGTCGAGCAGTACTTC
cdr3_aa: CASSSGQGSVEQYF

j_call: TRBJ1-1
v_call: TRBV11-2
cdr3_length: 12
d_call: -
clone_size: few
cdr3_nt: TGTGCCAGCAGCGGAATCAGGGTAGAAGCTTTCTTT
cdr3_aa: CASSGIRVEAFF

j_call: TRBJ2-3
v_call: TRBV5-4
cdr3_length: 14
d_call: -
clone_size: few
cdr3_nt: TGTGCCAGCAGCTTATCCAGGAGCACAGATACGCAGTATTTT
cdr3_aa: CASSLSRSTDTQYF

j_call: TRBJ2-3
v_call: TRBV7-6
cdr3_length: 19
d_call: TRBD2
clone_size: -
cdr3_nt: TGTGCCAGCAGCTTAGCTCGAGGATTCCTAGCGGCTAGCACAGATACGCAGTATTTT
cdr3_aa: CASSLARGFLAASTDTQYF

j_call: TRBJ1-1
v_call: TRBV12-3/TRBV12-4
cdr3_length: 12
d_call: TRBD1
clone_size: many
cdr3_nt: TGTGCCAGCAGTCCGACAGGGGCGGAAGCTTTCTTT
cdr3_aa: CASSPTGAEAFF

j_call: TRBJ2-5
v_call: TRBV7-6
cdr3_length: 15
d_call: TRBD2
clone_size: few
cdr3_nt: TGTGCCAGCAGCCCCGGGACTAGCGGGATTGAGACCCAGTACTTC
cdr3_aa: CASSPGTSGIETQYF

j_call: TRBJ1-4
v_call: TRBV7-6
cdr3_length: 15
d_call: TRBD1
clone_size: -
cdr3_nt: TGTGCCAGCAGCTCCCGGACAGGGGGAGTTGAAAAACTGTTTTTT
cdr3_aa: CASSSRTGGVEKLFF

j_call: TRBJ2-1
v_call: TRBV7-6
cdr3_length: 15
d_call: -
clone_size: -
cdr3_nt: TGTGCCAGCAGCTTGGAGACTAGTAGGGGCGGTGAGCAGTTCTTC
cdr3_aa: CASSLETSRGGEQFF

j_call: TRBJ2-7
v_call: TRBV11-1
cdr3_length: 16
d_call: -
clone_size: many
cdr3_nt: TGTGCCAGCAGCTTAGCACCCCTGGGGGCCGCTTACGAGCAGTACTTC
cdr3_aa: CASSLAPLGAAYEQYF

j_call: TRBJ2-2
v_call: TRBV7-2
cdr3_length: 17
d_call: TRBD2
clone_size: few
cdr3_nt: TGTGCCAGCAGCAAAAGAGGGCGGGAGGGGAACACCGGGGAGCTGTTTTTT
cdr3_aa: CASSKRGREGNTGELFF

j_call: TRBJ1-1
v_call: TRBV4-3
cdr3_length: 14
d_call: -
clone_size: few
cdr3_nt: TGCGCCAGCAGCCAACAGGGAGGGGTCACTGAAGCTTTCTTT
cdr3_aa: CASSQQGGVTEAFF

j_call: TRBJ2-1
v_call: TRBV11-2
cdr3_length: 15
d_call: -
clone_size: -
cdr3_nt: TGTGCCAGCAGCCCGGTAACCGTTCCCTACAATGAGCAGTTCTTC
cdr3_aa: CASSPVTVPYNEQFF

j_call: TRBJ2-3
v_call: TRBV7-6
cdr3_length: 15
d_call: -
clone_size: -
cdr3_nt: TGTGCCAGCAGTAAGGACGGGGCTGAAATGGATACGCAGTATTTT
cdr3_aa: CASSKDGAEMDTQYF

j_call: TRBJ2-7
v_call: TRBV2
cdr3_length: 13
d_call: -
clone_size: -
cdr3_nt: TGTGCCACCAAGTGGCGGACACTCTACGAGCAGTACTTC
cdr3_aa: CATKWRTLYEQYF

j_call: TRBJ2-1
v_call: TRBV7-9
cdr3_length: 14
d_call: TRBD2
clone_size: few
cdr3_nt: TGTGCCAGCAGAACTAGCGGGGACATGGATGAGCAGTTCTTC
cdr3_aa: CASRTSGDMDEQFF

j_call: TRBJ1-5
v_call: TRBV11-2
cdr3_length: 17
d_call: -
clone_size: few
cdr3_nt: TGTGCCAGCAGCTTAGCGCCGACCCTTTATAGCAATCAGCCCCAGCATTTT
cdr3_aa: CASSLAPTLYSNQPQHF

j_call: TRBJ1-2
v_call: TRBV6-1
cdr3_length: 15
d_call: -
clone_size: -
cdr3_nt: TGTGCCAGCAGTGGAGTGGGCCAGCCCTCACATGGCTACACCTTC
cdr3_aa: CASSGVGQPSHGYTF

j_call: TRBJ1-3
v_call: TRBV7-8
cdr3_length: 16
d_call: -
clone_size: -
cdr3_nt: TGTGCCAGCAGCCATAAACGGACGTTAACTGGAAACACCATATATTTT
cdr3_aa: CASSHKRTLTGNTIYF

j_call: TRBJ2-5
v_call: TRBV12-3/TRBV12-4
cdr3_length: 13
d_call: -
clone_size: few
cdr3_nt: TGTGCCAGCAGTAAACTGCACCAAGAGACCCAGTACTTC
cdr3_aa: CASSKLHQETQYF

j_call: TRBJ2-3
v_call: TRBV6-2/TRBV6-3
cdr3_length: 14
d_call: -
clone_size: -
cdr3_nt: TGTGCCAGCAGTTACCGGGGTTTATCAGATACGCAGTATTTT
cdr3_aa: CASSYRGLSDTQYF

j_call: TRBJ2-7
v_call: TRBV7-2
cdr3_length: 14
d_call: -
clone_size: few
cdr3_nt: TGTGCCAGCAGCCTAGTAGGGGGTATCTACGAGCAGTACTTC
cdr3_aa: CASSLVGGIYEQYF

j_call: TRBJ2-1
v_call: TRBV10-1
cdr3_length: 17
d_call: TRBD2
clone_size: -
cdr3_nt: TGCGCCAGCAGTGCCGGGACTAGCGGGAGTTCCTACAATGAGCAGTTCTTC
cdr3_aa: CASSAGTSGSSYNEQFF

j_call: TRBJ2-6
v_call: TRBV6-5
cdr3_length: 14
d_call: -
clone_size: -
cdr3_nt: TGTGCCGCCGGGAGCTACTCTGGGACCAACGTCCTGACTTTC
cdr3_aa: CAAGSYSGTNVLTF

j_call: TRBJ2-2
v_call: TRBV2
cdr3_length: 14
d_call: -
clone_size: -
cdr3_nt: TGTGCCAGCGGCCCGGACGCGAACACCGGGGAGCTGTTTTTT
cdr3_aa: CASGPDANTGELFF